The clone carrying this T cell receptor beta chain has more than one count but fewer than ten. Other nucleotide sequences in the sample specify the same CDR3. Sequencing targeted expressed TCRB transcripts, as all isolated RNA had been reverse transcribed. The assay was immunoSEQ multiplex PCR, and TCRdb's table has in-frame clones only and misses some. The table includes more than 150,000 clones, about 13% detected once. This record comes from a study of beta chain features in type 1 diabetes. Sequencing was carried out using central memory CD4+ T cells from blood. The sequence was collected from a woman younger than 35 in good health.

CDR3 sequence reads: CASRPDSYEQYF. CDR3 coding DNA: TGTGCCAGCAGGCCGGACAGCTACGAGCAGTACTTC. The rearrangement joins TRBV28 to TRBJ2-7, with a weak D call TRBD1 (6 bases). CDR3 length: 12 amino acids. The germline CDR1 and CDR2 sequences are MDHEN and SYDVKM. V was pared by 6 bases and J by 3 bases, with 9 bases between.